The T cell receptor (beta chain) under discussion was sequenced for a study of CD8 T cells in Susac syndrome. Study context: Among the sequenced Susac syndrome patients, roughly six had active disease while eight or nine were in remission.

The CDR3 is made up of 15 amino acids. Germline-derived CDR1 and CDR2 are SQVTM and ANQGSEA. V lost 6 bases and J lost 0, with 17 bases in between. RNA, at 0.5 to 1 ug, was reverse transcribed with random hexamers. TCRdb ran MiXCR on the immunoSEQ multiplex PCR reads and lists one entry per CDR3 protein. The profile shows 240,000 or so distinct CDR3 sequences, 90% to 97% of them singletons. Specimen: CD4+ T cells from PBMCs. The chain carries TRBV29-1 and TRBJ2-5, with D perhaps TRBD1 (6 bases). The sequence was collected from a human donor with Susac syndrome. The CDR3 reads CSVGWGLRYQETQYF. In DNA, the CDR3 is TGCAGCGTCGGATGGGGGCTACGGTACCAAGAGACCCAGTACTTC.